Detailed here is one T cell receptor (beta chain). This sample stems from a study of OX40 agonist ivuxolimab in advanced cancers. The method was immunoSEQ multiplex PCR; TCRdb's version includes in-frame clones alone and lacks a portion of them. This sample yields roughly 56,000 clones, of which roughly four fifths are seen a single time; about 1.5% belongs to the top ten. This specimen consisted of CD4+ or CD8+ T cells sorted from blood, obtained in a trial of the OX40 agonist ivuxolimab. The source of this sequence is an adult with an advanced solid tumor such as melanoma, head and neck, liver or kidney cancer.

The CDR3 here is CASSRETLTSGNTIYF. Written as DNA, the CDR3 is TGTGCCAGCTCCCGAGAGACCTTGACCTCTGGAAACACCATATATTTT. This chain joins TRBV18 and TRBJ1-3; D is uncertain. CDR1 and CDR2 (germline): KGHSH, LQKENI. V gave up 6 bases and J gave up 0 bases, with 15 bases separating them. The CDR3 covers 16 residues.